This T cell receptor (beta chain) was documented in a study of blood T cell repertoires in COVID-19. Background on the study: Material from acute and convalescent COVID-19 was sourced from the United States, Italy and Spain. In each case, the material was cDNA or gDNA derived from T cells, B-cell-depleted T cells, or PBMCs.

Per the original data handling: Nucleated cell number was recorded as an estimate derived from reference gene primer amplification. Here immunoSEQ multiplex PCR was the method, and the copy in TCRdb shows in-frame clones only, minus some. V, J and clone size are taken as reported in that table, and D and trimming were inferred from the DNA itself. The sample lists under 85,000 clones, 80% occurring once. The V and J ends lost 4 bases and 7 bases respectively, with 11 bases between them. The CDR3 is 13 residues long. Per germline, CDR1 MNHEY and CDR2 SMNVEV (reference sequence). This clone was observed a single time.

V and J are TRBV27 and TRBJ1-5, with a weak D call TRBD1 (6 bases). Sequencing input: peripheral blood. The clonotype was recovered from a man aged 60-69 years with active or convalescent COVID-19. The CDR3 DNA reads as TGTGCCAGCAGTTCGGGGGGCCGGCAGCCCCAGCATTTT. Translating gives CASSSGGRQPQHF.